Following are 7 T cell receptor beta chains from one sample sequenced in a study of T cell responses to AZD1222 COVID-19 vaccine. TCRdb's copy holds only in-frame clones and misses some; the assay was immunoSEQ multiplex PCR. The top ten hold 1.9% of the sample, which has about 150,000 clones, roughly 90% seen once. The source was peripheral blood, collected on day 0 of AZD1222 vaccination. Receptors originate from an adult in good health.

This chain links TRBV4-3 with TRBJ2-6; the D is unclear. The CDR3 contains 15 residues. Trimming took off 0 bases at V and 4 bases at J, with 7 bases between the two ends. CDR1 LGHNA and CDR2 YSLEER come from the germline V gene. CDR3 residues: CASSQDFSGANVLTF. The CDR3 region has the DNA TGCGCCAGCAGCCAAGATTTTTCCGGGGCCAACGTCCTGACTTTC.

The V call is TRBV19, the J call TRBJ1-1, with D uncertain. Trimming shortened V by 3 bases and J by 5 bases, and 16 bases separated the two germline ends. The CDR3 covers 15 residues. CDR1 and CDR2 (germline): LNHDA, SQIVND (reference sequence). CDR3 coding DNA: TGTGCCAGTAGTATTGACTCGGCGAAAGGTACTGAAGCTTTCTTT. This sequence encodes CASSIDSAKGTEAFF.

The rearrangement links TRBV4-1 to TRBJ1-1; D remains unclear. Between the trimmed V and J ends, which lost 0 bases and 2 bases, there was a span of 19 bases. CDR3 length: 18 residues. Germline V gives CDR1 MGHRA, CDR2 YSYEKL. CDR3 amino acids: CASSQESDPGGFNTEAFF. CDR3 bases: TGCGCCAGCAGCCAAGAAAGTGACCCAGGAGGATTCAACACTGAAGCTTTCTTT.

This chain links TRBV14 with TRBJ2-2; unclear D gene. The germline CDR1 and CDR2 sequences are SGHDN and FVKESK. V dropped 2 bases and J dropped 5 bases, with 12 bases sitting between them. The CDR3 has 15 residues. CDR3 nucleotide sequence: TGTGCCAGCAGCCAAACACAGTCTCGTACCGGGGAGCTGTTTTTT. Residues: CASSQTQSRTGELFF.

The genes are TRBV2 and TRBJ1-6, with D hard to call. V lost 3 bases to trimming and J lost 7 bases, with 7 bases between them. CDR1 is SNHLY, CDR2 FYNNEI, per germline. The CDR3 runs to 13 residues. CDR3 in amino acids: CASSDERNSPLHF. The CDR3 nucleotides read TGTGCCAGCAGTGATGAGAGAAATTCACCCCTCCACTTT.

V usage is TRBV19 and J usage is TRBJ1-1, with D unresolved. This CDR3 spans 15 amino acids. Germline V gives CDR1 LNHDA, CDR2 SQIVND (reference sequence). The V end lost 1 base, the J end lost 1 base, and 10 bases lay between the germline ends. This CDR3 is CASSIVEAPNTEAFF. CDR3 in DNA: TGTGCCAGTAGTATAGTCGAGGCTCCGAACACTGAAGCTTTCTTT.

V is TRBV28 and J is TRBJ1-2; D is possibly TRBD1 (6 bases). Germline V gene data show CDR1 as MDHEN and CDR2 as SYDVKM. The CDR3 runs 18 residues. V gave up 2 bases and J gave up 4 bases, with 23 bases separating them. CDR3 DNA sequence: TGTGCCAGCAGTTTAAGGTCCAGGGGATCGGGTCGTAGCTATGGCTACACCTTC. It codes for CASSLRSRGSGRSYGYTF.